This passage covers 20 T cell receptor beta chains from one sample sequenced in a study of identical twins. Using its own MiXCR run on the 5' RACE reads, TCRdb lists one record per CDR3 protein. The table shows some 330,000 distinct CDR3 sequences, with 8.5% to 10% occurring only once. Sequenced sample: naive T cells sorted from blood. These TCRs come from a woman in her 50s in good health.

The table lists this clonotype with a few counts. V and J are TRBV20-1 and TRBJ2-2; 7 nucleotides agree with TRBD1. Germline trimming cut 7 bases from V and 4 bases from J; bases unmatched to any gene: 6. This CDR3 has 13 amino acids. Germline V gives CDR1 DFQATT, CDR2 SNEGSKA (reference sequence). The CDR3 spells CSVKGQFTGELFF. The DNA of the CDR3 is TGCAGTGTCAAGGGACAGTTCACCGGGGAGCTGTTTTTT.

This clonotype was detected ten times or more. This chain links TRBV4-1 with TRBJ2-1; no clear D. This CDR3 region has 13 residues. Germline CDR1 MGHRA, CDR2 YSYEKL. V lost 6 bases to trimming and J lost 6 bases, with 12 bases between them. CDR3 nucleotide sequence: TGCGCCAGCAGGGGATCCGGTAGCAATGAGCAGTTCTTC. Protein: CASRGSGSNEQFF.

This clonotype appeared many times. The chain links TRBV7-8 to TRBJ2-1; 7 bases agree with TRBD2. The germline gives CDR1 SGHVS, CDR2 FQNEAQ. J gave up 4 bases and V 5 bases, and 11 bases lay outside the gene matches. The CDR3 length is 16 residues. DNA for the CDR3: TGTGCCAGCAGCACAACCCGCAGCGGGAATTACAATGAGCAGTTCTTC. It encodes CASSTTRSGNYNEQFF.

A few counts support this clonotype. The V and J genes are TRBV27 and TRBJ2-7; D is possibly TRBD1 or TRBD2 (5 bases each). This CDR3 region has 16 residues. Germline CDR1 and CDR2: MNHEY and SMNVEV (reference sequence). V lost 6 bases and J lost 6, with 24 bases in between. The CDR3 DNA reads TGTGCCAGCAGGGACTTCGGACTTCAGGGCCGGGGCGAGCAGTACTTC. This translates into CASRDFGLQGRGEQYF.

This clonotype occurred many times. The chain couples TRBV2 to TRBJ1-2; D perhaps matches TRBD1 (5 bases). The germline V and J ends were trimmed by 6 bases and 4 bases, with 9 bases remaining between them. This CDR3 is built from 12 residues. Germline lookup yields CDR1 SNHLY and CDR2 FYNNEI. CDR3 residues: CASRGLTYGYTF. The CDR3 DNA follows: TGTGCCAGCAGGGGACTGACCTATGGCTACACCTTC.

The chain recombines TRBV29-1 with TRBJ2-7, with TRBD2 identical over 12 bases. V shed 4 bases, J shed 5 bases, and the junction held 6 bases outside the gene matches. CDR3 size: 14 residues. The germline V gene has CDR1 SQVTM and CDR2 ANQGSEA. The CDR3 sequence is CSVALAGGPHEQYF. The CDR3 nucleotides are TGCAGCGTTGCACTAGCGGGAGGTCCCCACGAGCAGTACTTC.

The rearrangement joins TRBV29-1 to TRBJ2-1; 7 bases line up with TRBD2. The CDR3 has 12 amino acids. CDR1 and CDR2 from the germline V gene are SQVTM and ANQGSEA. Trimming removed 3 bases from V and 12 bases from J; junction bases left unmatched: 8. The CDR3 is CSVDREGPGQFF. The CDR3 coding sequence is TGCAGCGTTGATAGGGAGGGCCCCGGGCAGTTCTTC.

This chain links TRBV20-1 with TRBJ2-5, with D unresolved. Per germline, CDR1 DFQATT and CDR2 SNEGSKA (reference sequence). CDR3 length: 10 amino acids. The ends were cut back, 0 bases at V and 12 bases at J, with 8 bases in the middle. The CDR3 bases are TGCAGTGCTAGAGACCTCGCAGAGTACTTC. Amino acids: CSARDLAEYF.

This clonotype came up a few times. This rearrangement joins TRBV6-2 or TRBV6-3 to TRBJ2-7; weak D call: TRBD2 (6 bases). Trimming took 6 bases from V and 4 from J, leaving 10 bases between them. This CDR3 region has 12 residues. Germline assignment: CDR1 MNHEY and CDR2 SVGEGT. Here the CDR3 reads CASSPGLYEQYV. The CDR3 DNA reads TGTGCCAGCAGCCCGGGACTTTACGAGCAGTACGTC.

This clonotype has a count of ten or more. CDR3 DNA: TGCGCCAGCAGCCAAGATGCAGGGACATTAATCACCTACGAGCAGTACTTC. Amino acid sequence: CASSQDAGTLITYEQYF. The chain uses TRBV4-1 and TRBJ2-7, with D possibly matching TRBD1 (6 bases). Trimming removed 0 bases from V and 2 bases from J, with 17 bases in between. Germline CDR1 MGHRA, CDR2 YSYEKL. This CDR3 contains 17 residues.

This chain uses TRBV2 with TRBJ2-3; D gene ambiguous. This CDR3 region has 15 residues. The V and J ends lost 6 bases and 3 bases respectively, with 16 bases between them. Per germline, CDR1 SNHLY and CDR2 FYNNEI. The CDR3 bases are TGTGCCAGCAGGGATCCGGGCATACAGACAGATACGCAGTATTTT. The encoded protein is CASRDPGIQTDTQYF.

This clonotype turned up a few times. The rearrangement joins TRBV30 to TRBJ2-1; no reliable D call. Trimming removed 4 bases from V and 7 bases from J, with 11 bases in between. The CDR3 is made up of 12 amino acids. Germline CDR1 and CDR2: GTSNPN and SVGIG (reference sequence). CDR3 DNA sequence: TGTGCCTGGACCCCCCGAGGAAATGAGCAGTTCTTC. It yields the protein CAWTPRGNEQFF.

This clonotype has just a few counts. CDR3 in amino acids: CASSLSTGYEQYV. Written as DNA, the CDR3 is TGTGCCAGCAGTTTGTCGACGGGCTACGAGCAGTACGTC. The chain combines TRBV12-3 or TRBV12-4 with TRBJ2-7; no clear D. The V end lost 3 bases, the J end lost 3 bases, and 9 bases lay between the germline ends. CDR3 length: 13 residues.

V and J are TRBV7-9 and TRBJ2-7; tentatively, D is TRBD1 or TRBD2 (5 bases each). In germline, CDR1 is SEHNR, CDR2 FQNEAQ (reference sequence). V shed 6 bases and J shed 2 bases, with 23 bases lying between them. The CDR3 runs 17 residues. CDR3 sequence reads: CASSRGPGRTKTYEQYV. CDR3 coding DNA: TGTGCCAGCAGTCGAGGACCGGGGCGAACGAAAACCTACGAGCAGTACGTC.

V is TRBV6-1 and J is TRBJ1-1; TRBD1 agrees at 7 bases. This CDR3 contains 13 residues. Trimming at V came to 0 bases and at J to 7 bases, leaving 2 bases not matched to a gene. From germline, CDR1 is MNHNS and CDR2 SASEGT. Here the CDR3 reads CASSEARQGEAFF. The CDR3 DNA sequence: TGTGCCAGCAGTGAAGCCCGACAGGGTGAAGCTTTCTTT.

This clonotype appeared many times. The chain links TRBV10-2 to TRBJ2-2; 13 bases map to TRBD2. Trimming took 10 bases from V and 5 from J; bases not matched to a gene: 7. This CDR3 region has 15 residues. Germline V gene data show CDR1 as WSHSY and CDR2 as SAAADI. CDR3 coding DNA: TGCGCCACTTCACCGGGACTAGCGGGAACCGGGGAGCTGTTTTTT. This gives the protein CATSPGLAGTGELFF.

Ten or more counts support this clonotype. This chain connects TRBV3-1 to TRBJ1-2, with D hard to call. Germline CDR1 and CDR2: LGHDT and YNNKEL (reference sequence). The CDR3 spans 13 residues. Trimming cost V 3 bases and J 4 bases, with 9 bases left between them. CDR3 protein: CASSHLEGYGYTF. The CDR3 DNA follows: TGTGCCAGCAGCCACCTCGAGGGCTATGGCTACACCTTC.

The gene calls are TRBV29-1 and TRBJ2-3; D perhaps matches TRBD2 (7 bases). Germline V gene data show CDR1 as SQVTM and CDR2 as ANQGSEA. The CDR3 is 15 residues long. The V end was cut by 7 bases, the J end by 0 bases, with 17 bases between. The CDR3 DNA follows: TGCAGCGCAAGGGGGGCTAGCGGTAGCACAGATACGCAGTATTTT. This translates into CSARGASGSTDTQYF.

This clonotype showed up just a few times. The chain carries TRBV20-1 and TRBJ2-7; weak D call: TRBD2 (5 bases). The V and J ends lost 2 bases and 2 bases respectively, with 10 bases between them. The CDR3 totals 13 residues. In germline, CDR1 is DFQATT, CDR2 SNEGSKA (reference sequence). Written as DNA, the CDR3 is TGCAGTGCTAGAATCGGGGAAACCTACGAGCAGTACTTC. Protein sequence: CSARIGETYEQYF.

Concerning this clonotype itself: The junction departs from germline at one end; a sequencing error may be responsible. This sequence joins TRBV19 and TRBJ2-1; 12 bases match TRBD2. Per germline, CDR1 LNHDA and CDR2 SQIVND (reference sequence). CDR3 length: 13 amino acids. CDR3 bases: TGTGTCAGTAGACTAGCGGGAGTAGCTGAGCAGTTCTTC. Encoded protein: CVSRLAGVAEQFF.